This T cell receptor beta chain was documented in a study of OX40 agonist ivuxolimab in advanced cancers. Background on the study: The patients' treatment was ivuxolimab, an agonistic anti-OX40 (CD134) antibody.

Germline V CDR1 and CDR2: KGHSH, LQKENI. The CDR3 extends over 16 amino acids. The ends were cut back, 2 bases at V and 4 bases at J, with 12 bases in the middle. This table comes from immunoSEQ multiplex PCR, and its TCRdb copy is limited to in-frame clones, with some not included. The sample consists of 30,000 to 35,000 clones, roughly 84% of them appearing once. This material consisted of CD4+ or CD8+ T cells sorted from blood, taken in a trial of the OX40 agonist ivuxolimab. The J gene is TRBJ2-6, the V gene TRBV18; D is unresolved. This sequence was found in an adult with an advanced solid tumor such as melanoma, head and neck, liver or kidney cancer. CDR3 DNA sequence: TGTGCCAGCTCACCAAAGAGTAGCTCAGGGGCCAACGTCCTGACTTTC. Translation: CASSPKSSSGANVLTF. Full variable domain (remainder filled in from reference TRBV18 and TRBJ2-6): NAGVMQNPRHLVRRRGQEARLRCSPMKGHSHVYWYRQLPEEGLKFMVYLQKENIIDESGMPKERFSAEFPKEGPSILRIQQVVRGDSAAYFCASSPKSSSGANVLTFGAGSRLTVL.